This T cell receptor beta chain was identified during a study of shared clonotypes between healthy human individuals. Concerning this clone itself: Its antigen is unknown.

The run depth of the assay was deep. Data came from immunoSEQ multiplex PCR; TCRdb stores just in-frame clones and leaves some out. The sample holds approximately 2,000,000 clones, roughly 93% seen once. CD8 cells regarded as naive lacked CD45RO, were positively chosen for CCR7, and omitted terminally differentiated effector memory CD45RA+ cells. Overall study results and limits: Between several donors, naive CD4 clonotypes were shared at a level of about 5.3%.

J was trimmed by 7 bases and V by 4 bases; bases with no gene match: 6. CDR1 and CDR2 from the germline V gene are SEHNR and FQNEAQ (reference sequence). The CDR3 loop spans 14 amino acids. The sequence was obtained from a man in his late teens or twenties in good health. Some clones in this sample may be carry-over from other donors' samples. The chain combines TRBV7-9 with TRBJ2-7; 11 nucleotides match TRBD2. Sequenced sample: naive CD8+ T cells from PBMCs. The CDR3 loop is CASSSSGRRGEQYF. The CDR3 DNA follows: TGTGCCAGCAGCTCTAGCGGGAGGCGGGGTGAGCAGTACTTC.